The following is a T cell receptor beta chain sequence with its context. Its antigen is currently unknown. This sample was included in a study of beta chain features in type 1 diabetes. The V end lost 3 bases, the J end lost 4 bases, and 16 bases lay between the germline ends. The CDR3 runs to 15 residues. Germline V lookup: CDR1 MNHEY, CDR2 SMNVEV (reference sequence). Since all of the isolated RNA was reverse transcribed, expressed TCRB transcripts were what got sequenced. Profiled with immunoSEQ multiplex PCR; TCRdb holds only in-frame clones, not every one. Of 150,000 to 190,000 clones listed, approximately 10% are singletons. Findings and caveats of the study: Researchers report that Type 1 diabetes patients had moderately but significantly shorter TCRB CDR3s across all four CD4+ subsets.

Input material: central memory CD4+ T cells from blood. The sequence came from a man aged 25-40 years with type 1 diabetes. The V and J genes are TRBV27 and TRBJ2-7; tentatively, D is TRBD2 (6 bases). CDR3: CASSFGLATLYEQYF. The CDR3 nucleotides are TGTGCCAGCAGTTTTGGGCTAGCGACACTTTACGAGCAGTACTTC.